This T cell receptor beta chain is drawn from a study of CD8 T cells in Susac syndrome. The overall study: Patients with Susac syndrome had blood drawn and were at that point therapy-naive, on corticosteroids, or on intravenous immunoglobulin alone.

CD8+ and CD4+ blood T cells underwent TCR beta sequencing. TEMRA cells were enriched by FACS, and CD4+ and CD8+ T cells were negatively isolated. RNA totalling 0.5 to 1 ug underwent reverse transcription with random hexamers. It was immunoSEQ multiplex PCR that amplified TCR beta CDR3 across 54 Vbeta and 13 Jbeta. TCRdb independently ran MiXCR on the immunoSEQ multiplex PCR reads; one entry per CDR3 protein. The sample carries approximately 260,000 distinct CDR3 sequences, roughly 95% recorded once. CDR3 length: 16 residues. Trimming removed 3 bases at V and 2 bases at J, with 15 bases between. This rearrangement joins TRBV12-3 or TRBV12-4 to TRBJ2-3, with D hard to call. This receptor was taken from a human donor with Susac syndrome. The sequenced sample was CD4+ T cells from PBMCs. The CDR3 DNA reads TGTGCCAGCAGTTTTTGGCGGATCTACCACACAGATACGCAGTATTTT. Its translation: CASSFWRIYHTDTQYF.